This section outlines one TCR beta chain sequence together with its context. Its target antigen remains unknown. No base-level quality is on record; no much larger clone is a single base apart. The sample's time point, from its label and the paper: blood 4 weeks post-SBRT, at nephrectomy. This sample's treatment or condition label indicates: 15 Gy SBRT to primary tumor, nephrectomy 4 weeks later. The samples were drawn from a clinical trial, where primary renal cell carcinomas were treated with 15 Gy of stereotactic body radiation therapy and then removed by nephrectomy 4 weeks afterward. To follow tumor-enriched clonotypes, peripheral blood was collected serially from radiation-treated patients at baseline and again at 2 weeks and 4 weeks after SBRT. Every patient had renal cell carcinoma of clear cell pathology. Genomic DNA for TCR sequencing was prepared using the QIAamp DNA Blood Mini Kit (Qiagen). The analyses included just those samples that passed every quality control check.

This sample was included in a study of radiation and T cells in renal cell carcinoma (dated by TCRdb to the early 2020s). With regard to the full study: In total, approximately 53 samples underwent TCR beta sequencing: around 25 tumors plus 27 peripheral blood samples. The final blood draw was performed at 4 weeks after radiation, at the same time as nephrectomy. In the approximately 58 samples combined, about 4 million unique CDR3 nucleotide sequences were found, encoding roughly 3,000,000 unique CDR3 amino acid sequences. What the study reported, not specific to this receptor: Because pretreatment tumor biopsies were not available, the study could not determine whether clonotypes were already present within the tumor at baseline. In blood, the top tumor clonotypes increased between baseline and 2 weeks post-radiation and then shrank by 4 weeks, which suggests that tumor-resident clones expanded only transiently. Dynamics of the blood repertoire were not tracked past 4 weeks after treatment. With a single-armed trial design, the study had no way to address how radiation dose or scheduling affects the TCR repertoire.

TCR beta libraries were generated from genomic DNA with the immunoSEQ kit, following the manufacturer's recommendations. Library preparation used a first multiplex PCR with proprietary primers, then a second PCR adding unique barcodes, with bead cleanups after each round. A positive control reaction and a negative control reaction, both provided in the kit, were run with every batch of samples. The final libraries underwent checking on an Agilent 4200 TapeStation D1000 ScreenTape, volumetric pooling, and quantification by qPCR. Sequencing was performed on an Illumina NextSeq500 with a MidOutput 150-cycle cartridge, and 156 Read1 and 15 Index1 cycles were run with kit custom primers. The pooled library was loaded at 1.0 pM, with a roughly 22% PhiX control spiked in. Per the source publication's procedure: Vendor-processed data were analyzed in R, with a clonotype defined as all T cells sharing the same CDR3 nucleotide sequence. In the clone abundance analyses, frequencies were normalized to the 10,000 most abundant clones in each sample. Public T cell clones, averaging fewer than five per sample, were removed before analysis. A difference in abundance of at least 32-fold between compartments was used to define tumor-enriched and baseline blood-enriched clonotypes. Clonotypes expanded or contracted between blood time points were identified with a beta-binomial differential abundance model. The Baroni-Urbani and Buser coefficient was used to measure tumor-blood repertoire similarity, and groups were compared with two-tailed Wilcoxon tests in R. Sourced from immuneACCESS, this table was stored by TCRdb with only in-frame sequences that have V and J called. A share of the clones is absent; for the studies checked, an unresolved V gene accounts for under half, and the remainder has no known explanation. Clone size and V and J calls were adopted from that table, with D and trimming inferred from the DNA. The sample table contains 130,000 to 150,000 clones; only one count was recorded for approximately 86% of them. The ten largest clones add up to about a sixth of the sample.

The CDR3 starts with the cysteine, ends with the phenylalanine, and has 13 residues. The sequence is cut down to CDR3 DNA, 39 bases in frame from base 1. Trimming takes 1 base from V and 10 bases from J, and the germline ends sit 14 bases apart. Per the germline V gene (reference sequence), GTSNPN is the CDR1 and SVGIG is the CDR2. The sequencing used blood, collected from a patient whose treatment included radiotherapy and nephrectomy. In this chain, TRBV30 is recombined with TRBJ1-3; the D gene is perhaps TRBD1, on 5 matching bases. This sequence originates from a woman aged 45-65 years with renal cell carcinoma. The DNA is TGTGCCTGGAGTGGGTCTGGGGGTATGACCATATATTTT. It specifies CAWSGSGGMTIYF. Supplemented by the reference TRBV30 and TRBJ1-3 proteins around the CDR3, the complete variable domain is SQTIHQWPATLVQPVGSPLSLECTVEGTSNPNLYWYRQAAGRGLQLLFYSVGIGQISSEVPQNLSASRPQDRQFILSSKKLLLSDSGFYLCAWSGSGGMTIYFGEGSWLTVV.